Listed below are T cell receptor beta chains from one sample, sequenced in a study of cytotoxic CD8 clonotypes in ibrutinib-treated CLL. Libraries were prepared by immunoSEQ multiplex PCR; TCRdb keeps only in-frame clonotypes and omits some of them. The data hold hundreds of thousands of clones, with 70% observed a single time. Here the sequenced sample was PBMCs, taken after 12 months of ibrutinib treatment. The receptors come from a human donor with chronic lymphocytic leukemia. CDR3s include the opening cysteine and the closing phenylalanine or tryptophan. D genes are given only for firm matches. A row's size may be missing; if present it is once, few, many or a size class.

J,D,size,V,CDR3,DNA
TRBJ1-2,-,-,TRBV29-1,CSVGQVDYGYTF,TGCAGCGTTGGACAGGTGGACTATGGCTACACCTTC
TRBJ2-5,-,-,TRBV6-5,CASSYWGRVEETQYF,TGTGCCAGCAGTTATTGGGGGCGAGTTGAAGAGACCCAGTACTTC
TRBJ2-6,-,-,TRBV28,CASSFRGSAGANVLTF,TGTGCCAGCAGTTTCAGGGGTTCCGCTGGGGCCAACGTCCTGACTTTC
TRBJ2-5,-,few,TRBV5-6,CASSPSPGEWETQYF,TGTGCCAGCAGCCCGAGTCCGGGGGAGTGGGAGACCCAGTACTTC
TRBJ2-3,-,-,TRBV10-3,CAISGEGSFLTDTQYF,TGTGCCATCAGTGGAGAGGGGTCATTCCTCACAGATACGCAGTATTTT
TRBJ2-7,TRBD1,-,TRBV18,CASSPGPGQGYYEQYF,TGTGCCAGCTCACCCGGACCGGGACAGGGTTACTACGAGCAGTACTTC
TRBJ2-7,-,-,TRBV2,CASSGRVPYEQYF,TGTGCCAGCAGTGGGCGGGTCCCCTACGAGCAGTACTTC
TRBJ2-7,TRBD1,-,TRBV18,CASSPSGQGFQYF,TGTGCCAGCTCACCATCCGGACAGGGGTTCCAGTACTTC
TRBJ1-1,-,-,TRBV6-4,CASSAGVNTEAFF,TGTGCCAGCAGTGCCGGAGTGAACACTGAAGCTTTCTTT
TRBJ1-1,-,few,TRBV7-2,CASSLWGTTEAFF,TGTGCCAGCAGCTTATGGGGCACCACTGAAGCTTTCTTT
TRBJ1-4,-,-,TRBV18,CASSIQNNEKLFF,TGTGCCAGCTCAATCCAGAATAATGAAAAACTGTTTTTT
TRBJ1-1,-,-,TRBV18,CASSPFRENTEAFF,TGTGCCAGCTCACCCTTTCGGGAGAACACTGAAGCTTTCTTT
TRBJ2-3,TRBD1,-,TRBV5-6,CASSLDRGDTQYF,TGTGCCAGCAGCTTGGACAGGGGTGATACGCAGTATTTT
TRBJ2-7,TRBD2,once,TRBV28,CASSIFPGLAVPYEQYF,TGTGCCAGCAGTATCTTTCCGGGACTAGCGGTCCCCTACGAGCAGTACTTC
TRBJ1-2,-,-,TRBV30,CAWSVLGSGGYTF,TGTGCCTGGAGTGTACTTGGGTCTGGTGGCTACACCTTC
TRBJ2-7,-,-,TRBV5-1,CASSLVGTLSSYEQYF,TGCGCCAGCAGCTTGGTTGGGACCCTTAGCTCCTACGAGCAGTACTTC
TRBJ2-3,-,-,TRBV5-4,CASSLTGRGDTQYF,TGTGCCAGCAGCTTGACAGGTCGAGGAGATACGCAGTATTTT
TRBJ2-1,-,-,TRBV5-1,CASRILQGLSEQFF,TGCGCCAGCAGAATATTACAGGGATTAAGTGAGCAGTTCTTC
TRBJ1-5,-,-,TRBV5-1,CASSLADSIVQPQHF,TGCGCCAGCAGCTTGGCCGACAGCATAGTCCAGCCCCAGCATTTT
TRBJ2-1,-,-,TRBV5-1,CASSLVVYEQFF,TGCGCCAGCAGCTTGGTTGTGTATGAGCAGTTCTTC
TRBJ1-3,-,few,TRBV21-1,CASSLLDRSYGNTIYF,TGTGCCAGCAGCCTCCTGGACAGGTCTTATGGAAACACCATATATTTT
TRBJ1-2,TRBD1,-,TRBV7-9,CASSGQGKNGYTF,TGTGCCAGCAGCGGACAGGGTAAAAATGGCTACACCTTC
TRBJ2-7,-,few,TRBV6-4,CASTYLGRGYEQYF,TGTGCCAGCACATACCTGGGCAGGGGCTACGAGCAGTACTTC
TRBJ1-2,-,-,TRBV6-6,CASALGGGYGYTF,TGTGCCAGCGCCCTAGGAGGGGGCTATGGCTACACCTTC
TRBJ2-3,TRBD2,-,TRBV18,CASSPKRGTYTDTQYF,TGTGCCAGCTCACCGAAGCGGGGGACGTACACAGATACGCAGTATTTT
TRBJ1-2,-,-,TRBV27,CASRTPGGWGGGYTF,TGTGCCAGCAGAACCCCGGGGGGCTGGGGTGGCGGCTACACCTTC
TRBJ2-3,-,-,TRBV4-3,CASSQDLRPDGTDTQYF,TGCGCCAGCAGCCAAGATCTCCGTCCAGATGGGACAGATACGCAGTATTTT
TRBJ2-7,-,-,TRBV30,CAWAFPNGREQYF,TGTGCCTGGGCCTTCCCCAATGGGCGCGAGCAGTACTTC
TRBJ2-7,-,few,TRBV6-5,CASIPGTHYEQYF,TGTGCCAGCATCCCCGGGACCCACTACGAGCAGTACTTC
TRBJ2-6,TRBD1,-,TRBV7-8,CATRQGPGANVLTF,TGTGCCACCAGACAGGGGCCCGGGGCCAACGTCCTGACTTTC
TRBJ2-1,TRBD1,-,TRBV11-2,CASSLRQGLSNEQFF,TGTGCCAGCAGCTTAAGACAGGGTCTTTCGAATGAGCAGTTCTTC
TRBJ2-7,TRBD2,-,TRBV9,CASSTTPIPRGTSGYSYEQYF,TGTGCCAGCAGCACCACACCCATACCCCGTGGTACTAGCGGGTACTCCTACGAGCAGTACTTC
TRBJ1-3,-,-,TRBV28,CASSFRSSGNTIYF,TGTGCCAGCAGTTTCAGGAGCTCTGGAAACACCATATATTTT
TRBJ2-2,TRBD2,-,TRBV5-1,CASSSRAGGAKTGELFF,TGCGCCAGCAGCTCGCGTGCCGGGGGGGCAAAGACCGGGGAGCTGTTTTTT
TRBJ2-1,TRBD1,-,TRBV4-2,CASSRFPGQGIDEQFF,TGTGCCAGCAGCCGTTTCCCGGGACAGGGCATCGATGAGCAGTTCTTC
TRBJ2-1,TRBD2,-,TRBV29-1,CSVPSTSGGLINEQFF,TGCAGCGTCCCTTCGACTAGCGGGGGGCTGATCAATGAGCAGTTCTTC
TRBJ1-1,TRBD1,-,TRBV30,CAWSRDSRGIEAFF,TGTGCCTGGAGTCGGGACAGCCGAGGCATTGAAGCTTTCTTT
TRBJ2-2,-,-,TRBV11-3,CASSPPVGGPNTGELFF,TGTGCCAGCAGCCCCCCCGTCGGGGGTCCGAACACCGGGGAGCTGTTTTTT
TRBJ1-4,-,-,TRBV30,CAWLRVTNEKLFF,TGTGCCTGGCTAAGGGTCACTAATGAAAAACTGTTTTTT
TRBJ2-4,-,-,TRBV9,CASSSRLENIQYF,TGTGCCAGCAGCTCACGCCTGGAAAACATTCAGTACTTC
TRBJ1-2,-,-,TRBV5-1,CASSLNVRGSDTF,TGCGCCAGCAGCTTGAACGTGCGGGGATCAGACACCTTC
TRBJ1-1,-,-,TRBV27,CASSSGGRSTEAFF,TGTGCCAGCAGCTCGGGGGGGCGGAGCACTGAAGCTTTCTTT
TRBJ1-1,-,once,TRBV7-2,CASSLSREAFF,TGTGCCAGCAGCTTGTCAAGAGAAGCTTTCTTT